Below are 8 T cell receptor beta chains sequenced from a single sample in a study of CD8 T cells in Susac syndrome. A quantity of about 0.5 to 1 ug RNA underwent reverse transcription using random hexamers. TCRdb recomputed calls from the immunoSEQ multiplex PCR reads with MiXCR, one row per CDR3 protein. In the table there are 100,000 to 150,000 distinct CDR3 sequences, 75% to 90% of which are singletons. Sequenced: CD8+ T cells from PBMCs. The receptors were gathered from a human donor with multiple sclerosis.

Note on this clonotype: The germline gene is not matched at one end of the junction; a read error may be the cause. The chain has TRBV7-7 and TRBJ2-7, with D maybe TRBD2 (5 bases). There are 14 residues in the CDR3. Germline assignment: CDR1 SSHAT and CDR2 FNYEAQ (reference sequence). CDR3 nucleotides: TGTGCTAGCAGCACCGCGACGGGGTCCTACGAGCAGTACTTC. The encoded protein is CASSTATGSYEQYF.

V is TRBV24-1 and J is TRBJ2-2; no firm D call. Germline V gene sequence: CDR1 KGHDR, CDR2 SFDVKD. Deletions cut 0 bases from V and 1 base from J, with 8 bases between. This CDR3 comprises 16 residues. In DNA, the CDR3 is TGTGCCACCAGTGATTTGGGCAGTGAGAACACCGGGGAGCTGTTTTTT. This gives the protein CATSDLGSENTGELFF.

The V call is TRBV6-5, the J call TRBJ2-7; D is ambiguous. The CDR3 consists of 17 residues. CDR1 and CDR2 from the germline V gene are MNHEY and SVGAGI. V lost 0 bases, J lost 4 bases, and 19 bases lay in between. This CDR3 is CASSYSSQEAIAYEQYF. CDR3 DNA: TGTGCCAGCAGTTACTCGAGTCAAGAGGCTATAGCATACGAGCAGTACTTC.

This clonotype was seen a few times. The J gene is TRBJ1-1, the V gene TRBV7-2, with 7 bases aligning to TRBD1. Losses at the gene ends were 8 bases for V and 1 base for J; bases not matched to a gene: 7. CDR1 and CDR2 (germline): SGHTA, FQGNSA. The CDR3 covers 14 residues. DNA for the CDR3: TGTGCCAGCTTAGGACAGGACCAGAACACTGAAGCTTTCTTT. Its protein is CASLGQDQNTEAFF.

Here the CDR3 reads CASSLAGTANEKLFF. In nucleotides, the CDR3 is TGTGCCAGCAGCTTAGCCGGGACAGCTAATGAAAAACTGTTTTTT. V and J are TRBV7-8 and TRBJ1-4; 7 nucleotides agree with TRBD1. This CDR3 comprises 15 residues. V was clipped by 0 bases and J by 3 bases; unmatched bases: 1. Germline CDR1 SGHVS, CDR2 FQNEAQ.

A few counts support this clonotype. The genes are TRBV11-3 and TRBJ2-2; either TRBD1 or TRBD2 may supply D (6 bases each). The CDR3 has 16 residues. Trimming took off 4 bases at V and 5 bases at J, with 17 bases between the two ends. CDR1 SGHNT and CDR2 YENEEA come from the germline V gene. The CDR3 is CASSWQGGSRTGELFF. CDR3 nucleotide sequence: TGTGCCAGCAGCTGGCAAGGGGGGTCCCGGACCGGGGAGCTGTTTTTT.

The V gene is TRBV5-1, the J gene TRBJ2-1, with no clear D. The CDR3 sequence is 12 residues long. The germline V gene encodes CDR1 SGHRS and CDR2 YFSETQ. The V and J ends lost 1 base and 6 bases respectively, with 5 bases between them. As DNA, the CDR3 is TGCGCCAGCAGCTTGCCCAGCAATGAGCAGTTCTTC. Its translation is CASSLPSNEQFF.

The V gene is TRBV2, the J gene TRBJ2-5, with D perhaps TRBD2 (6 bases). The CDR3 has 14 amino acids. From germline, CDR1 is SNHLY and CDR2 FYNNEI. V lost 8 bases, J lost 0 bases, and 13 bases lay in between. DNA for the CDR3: TGTGCCAGCTTAGCGGACTCGTACCAAGAGACCCAGTACTTC. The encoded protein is CASLADSYQETQYF. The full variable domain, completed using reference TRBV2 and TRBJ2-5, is EPEVTQTPSHQVTQMGQEVILRCVPISNHLYFYWYRQILGQKVEFLVSFYNNEISEKSEIFDDQFSVERPDGSNFTLKIRSTKLEDSAMYFCASLADSYQETQYFGPGTRLLVL.